The 16 T cell receptor beta chains listed next were all sequenced from one sample in a study of blood T cell repertoires in COVID-19. Some clones are missing from TCRdb's copy, which holds only in-frame ones; the method was immunoSEQ multiplex PCR. This sample has 85,000 to 90,000 clones, with around 86% found just once. The source material was peripheral blood. The receptors shown here come from an elderly woman with active or convalescent COVID-19.

Worth noting for this clone: One junction end does not reproduce the germline sequence, and a read error may be involved. The V call is TRBV12-3 or TRBV12-4, the J call TRBJ1-4, with D perhaps matching TRBD1 (5 bases). CDR3 length: 12 residues. The CDR3 loop reads CASRGGGEELFF. CDR3 DNA sequence: TGTGCCAGCAGGGGGGGAGGTGAAGAACTGTTTTTT.

Details on this clone: One end of the junction fails to match germline, which may point to a read error. The rearrangement uses TRBV7-7 and TRBJ2-7; 7 nucleotides agree with TRBD1. Germline V CDR1 and CDR2: SSHAT, FNYEAQ (reference sequence). This CDR3 is 14 amino acids long. CDR3 amino acids: CASSSAGQDYEQYF. The CDR3 nucleotides are TGTGCTAGCAGCTCGGCCGGACAGGACTACGAGCAGTACTTC.

The genes are TRBV18 and TRBJ2-7, with D possibly matching TRBD1 (5 bases). V lost 0 bases to trimming and J lost 1 base, with 16 bases between them. The CDR3 spans 17 residues. CDR1 is KGHSH and CDR2 is LQKENI in the germline V gene. The CDR3 DNA follows: TGTGCCAGCTCACCACCTGGGGCAGGCCCTAAGTCCTACGAGCAGTACTTC. Amino acids: CASSPPGAGPKSYEQYF.

This sequence joins TRBV9 and TRBJ2-3; 8 positions match TRBD2. The CDR3 extends over 15 amino acids. With 2 bases clipped from V and 2 bases from J, the junction kept 4 bases outside the gene matches. Germline V gene data show CDR1 as SGDLS and CDR2 as YYNGEE. The CDR3 loop reads CASSVGAGDTDTQYF. CDR3 sequence (DNA): TGTGCCAGCAGCGTCGGAGCGGGGGACACAGATACGCAGTATTTT.

The chain carries TRBV9 and TRBJ1-1; D gene uncertain. The CDR3 spans 13 residues. V was shortened by 0 bases and J by 3 bases, with 6 bases between the two germline ends. CDR1 and CDR2 (germline): SGDLS, YYNGEE. CDR3 amino acids: CASSVGGDTEAFF. For the CDR3, the DNA is TGTGCCAGCAGCGTAGGCGGTGACACTGAAGCTTTCTTT.

The chain combines TRBV28 with TRBJ2-1; no firm D call. The V end lost 6 bases, the J end lost 0 bases, and 9 bases lay between the germline ends. Germline-derived CDR1 and CDR2 are MDHEN and SYDVKM. There are 14 residues in the CDR3. The CDR3, as DNA: TGTGCCAGCAGCCACCCGAGCTCCTACAATGAGCAGTTCTTC. Protein sequence: CASSHPSSYNEQFF.

This chain joins TRBV6-2 or TRBV6-3 and TRBJ1-2, with 10 bases matching TRBD1. The CDR3 is 15 residues long. Germline CDR1 MNHEY, CDR2 SVGEGT. The trim removed 4 bases at V and 8 bases at J, leaving 10 bases unmatched. CDR3 in amino acids: CASSSSGQGPIGYTF. The CDR3 region has the DNA TGTGCCAGCAGTTCATCGGGACAGGGGCCTATCGGCTACACCTTC.

The chain carries TRBV3-1 (or the pseudogene TRBV3-2) and TRBJ1-5; 7 bases map to TRBD1. The CDR3 is made up of 15 amino acids. The trim removed 4 bases at V and 1 base at J, leaving 4 bases unmatched. Per the germline V gene, CDR1 is LGHDT and CDR2 is YNNKEL (reference sequence). CDR3 coding DNA: TGTGCCAGCAGCCGGCAAGGGGGCAGCAATCAGCCCCAGCATTTT. The encoded protein is CASSRQGGSNQPQHF.

The chain is built from TRBV2 and TRBJ1-3; perhaps TRBD1 as D (6 bases). Germline CDR1 reads SNHLY; CDR2 reads FYNNEI. V gave up 2 bases and J gave up 3 bases, with 8 bases separating them. The CDR3 contains 14 residues. The CDR3: CASSEQGNGNTIYF. The CDR3 region has the DNA TGTGCCAGCAGTGAACAGGGGAATGGAAACACCATATATTTT. Full variable domain (rest looked up from reference TRBV2 and TRBJ1-3): EPEVTQTPSHQVTQMGQEVILRCVPISNHLYFYWYRQILGQKVEFLVSFYNNEISEKSEIFDDQFSVERPDGSNFTLKIRSTKLEDSAMYFCASSEQGNGNTIYFGEGSWLTVV.

This chain connects TRBV6-6 to TRBJ2-7, with TRBD2 as a possible D gene (6 bases). Germline V gives CDR1 MNHNY, CDR2 SVGAGI (reference sequence). The CDR3 extends over 12 amino acids. Trimming took 9 bases from V and 0 from J, leaving 9 bases between them. The CDR3 region is CASWDSSYEQYF. The DNA of the CDR3 is TGTGCCAGTTGGGACTCCTCCTACGAGCAGTACTTC.

The V and J genes are TRBV11-1 and TRBJ2-3; possibly TRBD1 for D (6 bases). The CDR3 is 13 residues long. V was shortened by 5 bases and J by 4 bases, with 10 bases between the two germline ends. The germline V gene encodes CDR1 SGHAT and CDR2 FQDESV (reference sequence). CDR3 in amino acids: CASSRPGADTQYF. Here the CDR3 DNA reads TGTGCCAGCAGCAGACCAGGGGCAGATACGCAGTATTTT.

CDR3 residues: CASSLSQGNYGYTF. As DNA, the CDR3 is TGTGCCAGCAGTTTATCACAGGGGAACTATGGCTACACCTTC. V is TRBV27 and J is TRBJ1-2; 7 positions agree with TRBD1. Germline V gives CDR1 MNHEY, CDR2 SMNVEV (reference sequence). Trimming cost V 0 bases and J 2 bases; bases outside gene matches: 0. The CDR3 consists of 14 residues.

This chain links TRBV9 with TRBJ1-4, with 7 nucleotides matching TRBD1. Germline V gives CDR1 SGDLS, CDR2 YYNGEE. The trim removed 2 bases at V and 4 bases at J, leaving 5 bases unmatched. CDR3 size: 15 residues. The CDR3 reads CASSVSTGLNEKLFF. CDR3 sequence (DNA): TGTGCCAGCAGCGTTTCGACAGGGCTTAATGAAAAACTGTTTTTT. The variable domain in full, completed from reference TRBV9 and TRBJ1-4, reads DSGVTQTPKHLITATGQRVTLRCSPRSGDLSVYWYQQSLDQGLQFLIQYYNGEERAKGNILERFSAQQFPDLHSELNLSSLELGDSALYFCASSVSTGLNEKLFFGSGTQLSVL.

The J gene is TRBJ2-1, the V gene TRBV19, with TRBD2 as a possible D gene (5 bases). Germline CDR1 and CDR2: LNHDA and SQIVND (reference sequence). CDR3 size: 15 residues. V lost 6 bases and J 0 bases, leaving 12 bases between the germline ends. This chain's CDR3 is CASRFRLASYNEQFF. The CDR3 DNA reads as TGTGCCAGTAGGTTTCGTCTAGCCTCCTACAATGAGCAGTTCTTC.

This chain joins TRBV13 and TRBJ1-4; TRBD1 aligns across 9 bases. Losses at the gene ends were 6 bases for V and 8 bases for J; bases not matched to a gene: 7. This CDR3 spans 14 amino acids. Germline assignment: CDR1 PRHDT and CDR2 FYEKMQ (reference sequence). CDR3 bases: TGTGCCAGCAGACCCGGGACAGGGACAGAAAAACTGTTTTTT. Protein product: CASRPGTGTEKLFF.

The chain carries TRBV6-5 and TRBJ2-5; possible D gene TRBD2, 6 bases. This CDR3 region has 16 residues. Trimming cost V 0 bases and J 1 base, with 12 bases left between them. From germline, CDR1 is MNHEY and CDR2 SVGAGI. CDR3 nucleotides: TGTGCCAGCAGTTACTCCCCGGAGGGGATCCAAGAGACCCAGTACTTC. It yields the protein CASSYSPEGIQETQYF.